The rows below give T cell receptor beta chains drawn from one sample of a study of blood T cells in healthy people across ages. TCRdb re-derived calls from the 5' RACE reads in MiXCR, one entry per CDR3 protein. Of approximately 800,000 distinct CDR3 sequences listed, less than 60% are singletons. Sequenced: blood. The receptors stem from a man at least 80 years old in good health. Each CDR3 is given with its conserved first and last residue. A D gene is named only where the DNA matches it firmly. The listing skips clone size in some rows; elsewhere it reads once, few, many or a size class.

j_gene | d_gene | abundance | v_gene | CDR3nt | CDR3aa
TRBJ2-3 | - | - | TRBV5-1 | TGCGCCAGCAGCCCGGGGTTGTCTGACTACACAGATACGCAGTATTTT | CASSPGLSDYTDTQYF
TRBJ2-7 | - | - | TRBV7-2 | TGTGCCAGCAGCTTAGTTGGGGGAGAAGTTTACGAGCAGTACTTC | CASSLVGGEVYEQYF
TRBJ2-5 | TRBD2 | - | TRBV28 | TGTGCCAGCGTACCGGGAGGCCAAGAGACCCAGTACTTC | CASVPGGQETQYF
TRBJ2-5 | - | - | TRBV7-2 | TGTGCCAGCAGCTTGAAGCGCCAAGAGACCCAGTACTTC | CASSLKRQETQYF
TRBJ2-2 | - | - | TRBV12-3/TRBV12-4 | TGTGCCAGCAGTTTACAACCCCCGACGAACACCGGGGAGCTGTTTTTT | CASSLQPPTNTGELFF
TRBJ1-4 | TRBD1 | - | TRBV6-6 | TGTGCCAGCAGTCCCGGGGACAGAACTAATGAAAAACTGTTTTTT | CASSPGDRTNEKLFF
TRBJ2-7 | - | - | TRBV20-1 | TGCAGTGCCCAAGGGCTAGCAGGAGTCCCCTACGAGCAGTACTTC | CSAQGLAGVPYEQYF
TRBJ1-4 | - | once | TRBV7-9 | TGTGCCAGCAGCTCTCCACTGGTCAGTTGGGAGATCGAAAAACTGTTTTTT | CASSSPLVSWEIEKLFF
TRBJ2-5 | TRBD2 | - | TRBV5-6 | TGTGCCAGCAGCTTTTGGTGGCGGGGGGGGCAAGAGACCCAGTACTTC | CASSFWWRGGQETQYF
TRBJ2-2 | TRBD1 | - | TRBV29-1 | TGCAGCGTTACGACAGGGGGCTCCGGGGAGCTGTTTTTT | CSVTTGGSGELFF
TRBJ2-1 | - | - | TRBV18 | TGTGCCAGCTCACCACCCGTCCGGACTTTATCCAATAATGAGCAGTTCTTC | CASSPPVRTLSNNEQFF
TRBJ1-2 | - | once | TRBV6-5 | TGTGCCAGCAAAAACGACGGGAACTATGGCTACACCTTC | CASKNDGNYGYTF
TRBJ2-1 | TRBD1 | few | TRBV20-1 | TGCAGTGCGTCCGGGACAGGCAACCAGTTCTTC | CSASGTGNQFF
TRBJ2-3 | TRBD2 | - | TRBV7-2 | TGTGCCAGCAGCTCCCGACTAGCGGGAGGTGCAGATACGCAGTATTTT | CASSSRLAGGADTQYF
TRBJ2-1 | - | - | TRBV20-1 | TGCAGTGCTAGTCCCCCTACTCAAGGAGGCGATGAGCAGTTCTTC | CSASPPTQGGDEQFF
TRBJ2-7 | TRBD2 | few | TRBV20-1 | TGCAGTGCAATAGCGGGAGTGGACTACGAGCAGTACTTC | CSAIAGVDYEQYF
TRBJ2-2 | - | - | TRBV20-1 | TGCAGTGCCCGGACAGCGAACACCGGGGGGCTGTTTTTT | CSARTANTGGLFF
TRBJ2-1 | - | few | TRBV4-3 | TGCGCCAGCAGCCAAGATCGGGCGGCGTCTGAGCAGTTCTTC | CASSQDRAASEQFF
TRBJ1-3 | - | - | TRBV7-6 | TGTGCCAGCAGCCTATCGACCCGGGACCTCTCTGGAAACACCATATATTTT | CASSLSTRDLSGNTIYF
TRBJ2-1 | TRBD1 | once | TRBV20-1 | TGCAGTGCTACTAAGGACAGGGGGCTCCAAAGCGGGAGTAATGAGCAGTTCTTC | CSATKDRGLQSGSNEQFF
TRBJ2-5 | - | - | TRBV10-3 | TGTGCCACCAGTCAGACTAGGTCCCAAGAGACCCAGTACTTC | CATSQTRSQETQYF
TRBJ1-1 | - | once | TRBV7-9 | TGTGCCAGCAGCCCACGGGGGCATTCGAACACTGAAGCTTTCTTT | CASSPRGHSNTEAFF
TRBJ2-7 | - | - | TRBV20-1 | TGCAGTGCACCTCATTCCGGGACGGCGTCCTACGAGCAGTACTTC | CSAPHSGTASYEQYF
TRBJ2-7 | - | many | TRBV6-6 | TGTGCCAGCAGTTACTCGATGGGGGACTCCTACGAGCAGTACTTC | CASSYSMGDSYEQYF
TRBJ2-7 | TRBD2 | - | TRBV7-2 | TGTGCCAGCAGCTCGTCGGGACTAGCGGGATCTTACGAGCAGTACTTC | CASSSSGLAGSYEQYF
TRBJ2-7 | TRBD1 | few | TRBV12-3/TRBV12-4 | TGTGCCAGCAGTCCAGGACAGGGGAGGGCTTACGAGCAGTACTTC | CASSPGQGRAYEQYF
TRBJ2-2 | - | - | TRBV7-3 | TGTGCCAGCAGCCCCGGCCAAGGGGAGCTGTTTTTT | CASSPGQGELFF
TRBJ2-1 | TRBD2 | - | TRBV24-1 | TGTGCCACCAGTGACGCGCGGACTAGCGGGAGGGCCTACAATGAGCAGTTCTTC | CATSDARTSGRAYNEQFF
TRBJ2-1 | - | - | TRBV24-1 | TGTGCCACCAGTGAGCCCCGCGCGGGCCGAGCGGAGCAGTTCTTC | CATSEPRAGRAEQFF
TRBJ2-7 | - | - | TRBV2 | TGTGCCAGCAGGGGTTCCGGGACCGGACTGGACGAATCGCACGAGCAGTACTTC | CASRGSGTGLDESHEQYF
TRBJ2-4 | - | - | TRBV6-1 | TGTGCCAGCAGCCCCAGGCCTTTACTCAGTAGCGGAGCTGCCAAAAACATTCAGTACTTC | CASSPRPLLSSGAAKNIQYF
TRBJ2-7 | TRBD1 | - | TRBV4-2 | TGTGCCAGCAGCCCCATGGACAGGGATTCCTACGAGCAGTACTTC | CASSPMDRDSYEQYF
TRBJ2-3 | - | few | TRBV2 | TGTGCCAGCAGTGAAATTGCTACCCCCACAGATACGCAGTATTTT | CASSEIATPTDTQYF
TRBJ2-7 | - | - | TRBV29-1 | TGCAGCGCTGACAGTAGGACAGCCAGCACCTACGAGCAGTACTTC | CSADSRTASTYEQYF
TRBJ2-1 | TRBD1 | few | TRBV2 | TGTGCCAGCAGTGCTCGGACAGGGGACAATGAGCAGTTCTTC | CASSARTGDNEQFF
TRBJ2-7 | TRBD1 | - | TRBV15 | TGTGCCACCAGCAGGACGGACAGACAGGGATCGGAGACCCGGTACTTC | CATSRTDRQGSETRYF
TRBJ1-1 | TRBD1 | few | TRBV2 | TGTGCCAGCAGCTGGAGGACAGGGAACACTGAAGCTTTCTTT | CASSWRTGNTEAFF
TRBJ1-5 | - | once | TRBV28 | TGTGCCAGCGTAACAGCTTTCAATCAGCCCCAGCATTTT | CASVTAFNQPQHF
TRBJ2-5 | - | - | TRBV12-3/TRBV12-4 | TGTGCCAGCAGCAAACTGAGGGCAACAGAGACCCAGTACTTC | CASSKLRATETQYF
TRBJ2-1 | TRBD2 | few | TRBV25-1 | TGTGCCAGCAGTGAATATAGACTAGCGTTAGGGAATGAGCAGTTCTTC | CASSEYRLALGNEQFF
TRBJ1-2 | TRBD1 | - | TRBV20-1 | TGCAGTGCTCCCGGTCCAGGGGGCTATGGCTACACCTTC | CSAPGPGGYGYTF
TRBJ2-7 | TRBD1 | few | TRBV10-3 | TGTGCCATCAGTGAGAAAAGGACAGGGGGCGGCGACGAGCAGTACTTC | CAISEKRTGGGDEQYF
TRBJ2-5 | - | - | TRBV7-9 | TGTGCCAGCAGCTCAGATAACAATGAGCAGTACTTC | CASSSDNNEQYF
TRBJ2-7 | - | few | TRBV10-3 | TGTGCCATCAGTGAGCGGGCTAGAAACTACGAGCAGTACTTC | CAISERARNYEQYF
TRBJ2-7 | TRBD1 | once | TRBV2 | TGTGCCAGCACAAGACAGGGGAGCTCCTACGAGCAGTACTTC | CASTRQGSSYEQYF
TRBJ2-5 | TRBD2 | - | TRBV13 | TGTGCCAGCAGCTTCCGGGGGGTTGGAGAGACCCAGTACTTC | CASSFRGVGETQYF
TRBJ1-2 | TRBD1 | - | TRBV6-6 | TGTGCCAGCAGTCGCCAGACAGGGAGGGATGGCTACACCTTC | CASSRQTGRDGYTF
TRBJ1-1 | - | few | TRBV10-3 | TGTGCCATCGGACACGTCGACACCTCAGCTTTCTTT | CAIGHVDTSAFF
TRBJ2-7 | TRBD2 | - | TRBV12-3/TRBV12-4 | TGTGCCAGCAGTTTCAGCGGGAAAGAGCAGTACTTC | CASSFSGKEQYF
TRBJ2-7 | TRBD1 | - | TRBV18 | TGTGCCAGCTCACCATTCGGACAGGGGGCGATTGACGAGCAGTACTTC | CASSPFGQGAIDEQYF
TRBJ2-1 | TRBD2 | - | TRBV20-1 | TGCAGTGCATTGAGCGGGGGGGCCCTCAATGAGCAGTTCTTC | CSALSGGALNEQFF
TRBJ2-5 | - | many | TRBV29-1 | TGCAGCGTTGATTACGGAGCCCAGTACTTC | CSVDYGAQYF
TRBJ2-1 | TRBD2 | - | TRBV29-1 | TGCAGCGTGAACCTTCGACGAGCGGGGGGGCAAAATGAGCAGTTCTTC | CSVNLRRAGGQNEQFF
TRBJ1-6 | - | - | TRBV7-6 | TGTGCCAGCAGCTTAGCGGGGGAGGCTAATTCACCCCTCCACTTT | CASSLAGEANSPLHF
TRBJ2-5 | TRBD1 | many | TRBV3-1 | TGTGCCAGCAGCCAAGCCGGGACAGACCAAGAGACCCAGTACTTC | CASSQAGTDQETQYF
TRBJ2-5 | - | - | TRBV11-2 | TGTGCCAGCAGCTTGGGGACTCCGGGGCAGTACTTC | CASSLGTPGQYF
TRBJ2-5 | - | once | TRBV5-1 | TGCGCCAGCAGCTTGGATCGTCTCAGGAGGGAAGAGACCCAGTACTTC | CASSLDRLRREETQYF